This TCR beta chain was sequenced in a study of control samples from healthy donors and cancer patients. Of note for this clone: This specimen includes other DNA sequences encoding the same CDR3.

This CDR3 region has 12 residues. Germline loops: CDR1 KGHDR, CDR2 SFDVKD. The germline V and J ends were trimmed by 5 bases and 1 base, with 5 bases remaining between them. The repertoire was sequenced with immunoSEQ multiplex PCR; TCRdb's copy has only in-frame clones and lacks some. In the table there are fewer than 120,000 clones, approximately 88% of which are singletons. This rearrangement joins TRBV24-1 to TRBJ2-7, with D uncertain. The receptor was isolated from a woman in her sixties or seventies with lung cancer. Sequencing was performed on PBMCs. The CDR3 protein is CATSGGSYEQYF. For the CDR3, the DNA is TGTGCCACCAGTGGGGGATCCTACGAGCAGTACTTC.